This entry lists 20 T cell receptor beta chains sequenced from one sample in a study of cytomegalovirus exposure and HLA in healthy donors. The PCR had 60 Vbeta and 13 Jbeta primers. Produced via immunoSEQ multiplex PCR; TCRdb's table is partial and in-frame only. Among about 140,000 clones, around 80% were seen once, and the ten largest hold roughly 3.2%. Sequencing was done on a sample of PBMCs. These receptors all stem from a man younger than 35 in good health and CMV-seropositive.

This chain links TRBV6-5 with TRBJ2-7; 8 bases line up with TRBD2. The CDR3 contains 15 residues. The V gene's germline CDR1 is MNHEY and CDR2 SVGAGI. The V and J ends lost 2 bases and 1 base, in that order; junction bases with no gene match: 4. In DNA form, the CDR3 reads TGTGCCAGCAGTTACACGACTAGCGCGTCCTACGAGCAGTACTTC. The encoded protein is CASSYTTSASYEQYF.

The chain carries TRBV6-6 and TRBJ1-5, with D possibly being TRBD1 (6 bases). The CDR3 extends over 16 amino acids. Trimming left V 3 bases short and J 0 bases short, with 12 bases between. Germline V gene lookup returns CDR1 MNHNY and CDR2 SVGAGI (reference sequence). DNA for the CDR3: TGTGCCAGCAGTTATGGTTCAGGGGATAGCAATCAGCCCCAGCATTTT. It translates to CASSYGSGDSNQPQHF.

Turning to this clone: The identical CDR3 is also encoded by other nucleotide sequences in the sample. The chain couples TRBV5-1 to TRBJ2-3; D is perhaps TRBD2 (5 bases). The germline CDR1 and CDR2 sequences are SGHRS and YFSETQ. V was cut by 0 bases and J by 3 bases, with 8 bases left in between. CDR3 size: 14 residues. The DNA for the CDR3 is TGCGCCAGCAGCTTGGGGGGAGTGACAGATACGCAGTATTTT. It specifies CASSLGGVTDTQYF.

The chain uses TRBV7-9 and TRBJ2-7, with D tentatively TRBD1 (7 bases). Trimming removed 9 bases from V and 6 bases from J, with 15 bases in between. Germline CDR1 reads SEHNR; CDR2 reads FQNEAQ (reference sequence). The CDR3 spans 12 residues. This CDR3 is CASSGGPGEQYF. As DNA, the CDR3 is TGTGCCAGTTCAGGGGGGCCGGGCGAGCAGTACTTC.

The V gene is TRBV27, the J gene TRBJ2-7; 8 bases fit TRBD1. The CDR3 spans 15 residues. The trim removed 2 bases at V and 3 bases at J, leaving 6 bases unmatched. Germline-derived CDR1 and CDR2 are MNHEY and SMNVEV (reference sequence). The CDR3 bases are TGTGCCAGCAGTTTAAAGGCAGGGGGCTTCTACGAGCAGTACTTC. Protein: CASSLKAGGFYEQYF.

This rearrangement joins TRBV28 to TRBJ2-5; 12 nucleotides align to TRBD2. CDR1 is MDHEN, CDR2 SYDVKM, per germline. V was pared by 4 bases and J by 4 bases, with 13 bases of the junction left unmatched. The CDR3 totals 18 residues. For the CDR3, the DNA is TGTGCCAGCAGTTCCGGGGCCACTAGCGGGGGGATTGGAGAGACCCAGTACTTC. This sequence encodes CASSSGATSGGIGETQYF.

The genes are TRBV7-6 and TRBJ2-7, with D possibly being TRBD2 (6 bases). V dropped 3 bases and J dropped 2 bases, with 14 bases sitting between them. Germline assignment: CDR1 SGHVS and CDR2 FNYEAQ. The length of the CDR3 is 15 residues. The CDR3 is CASSFGAGSTYEQYF. The DNA for the CDR3 is TGTGCCAGCAGCTTCGGAGCGGGCTCTACCTACGAGCAGTACTTC.

The CDR3 region has the DNA TGTGCCAGCAGTTCCCCGGGACAACGGAACACTGAAGCTTTCTTT. This translates into CASSSPGQRNTEAFF. The chain combines TRBV27 with TRBJ1-1, with D tentatively TRBD1 (6 bases). Trimming took 4 bases from V and 1 from J, leaving 13 bases between them. CDR1 and CDR2 from the germline V gene are MNHEY and SMNVEV (reference sequence). The CDR3 length is 15 residues.

J is TRBJ2-2 and V is TRBV29-1; a possible D gene is TRBD1 (7 bases). V was pared by 3 bases and J by 5 bases, with 13 bases between. This CDR3 has 14 amino acids. Germline CDR1 and CDR2: SQVTM and ANQGSEA. The CDR3 sequence: CSVEGQGGTGELFF. The DNA of the CDR3 is TGCAGCGTTGAGGGGCAGGGGGGTACCGGGGAGCTGTTTTTT.

The chain couples TRBV5-1 to TRBJ2-7; 8 bases agree with TRBD2. This CDR3 has 14 amino acids. J was trimmed by 1 base and V by 6 bases; bases with no gene match: 6. The germline V gene has CDR1 SGHRS and CDR2 YFSETQ. DNA for the CDR3: TGCGCCAGCACTAGGGCGGGAGGATCCTACGAGCAGTACTTC. The encoded protein is CASTRAGGSYEQYF. The entire variable domain, with the rest obtained from reference TRBV5-1 and TRBJ2-7, is as follows: KAGVTQTPRYLIKTRGQQVTLSCSPISGHRSVSWYQQTPGQGLQFLFEYFSETQRNKGNFPGRFSGRQFSNSRSEMNVSTLELGDSALYLCASTRAGGSYEQYFGPGTRLTVT.

This clone was detected only once. V usage is TRBV9 and J usage is TRBJ2-3; 7 positions agree with TRBD2. The CDR3 totals 17 residues. The germline V gene encodes CDR1 SGDLS and CDR2 YYNGEE. The junction had 11 bases not matched to a gene; V was cut back by 4 bases and J by 0 bases. The CDR3 loop reads CASSLTISGTSTDTQYF. The CDR3 DNA is TGTGCCAGCAGCCTTACAATCAGCGGGACTAGCACAGATACGCAGTATTTT. The full variable domain, completed using reference TRBV9 and TRBJ2-3, is DSGVTQTPKHLITATGQRVTLRCSPRSGDLSVYWYQQSLDQGLQFLIQYYNGEERAKGNILERFSAQQFPDLHSELNLSSLELGDSALYFCASSLTISGTSTDTQYFGPGTRLTVL.

CDR3 in amino acids: CASNGHSGANVLTF. The CDR3 DNA is TGTGCCAGCAATGGACATTCTGGGGCCAACGTCCTGACTTTC. J is TRBJ2-6 and V is TRBV28, with D maybe TRBD1 (5 bases). This CDR3 region has 14 residues. The V gene's germline CDR1 is MDHEN and CDR2 SYDVKM. Trimming shortened V by 7 bases and J by 1 base, and 8 bases separated the two germline ends.

The chain carries TRBV6-1 and TRBJ1-2; D is uncertain. Trimming removed 8 bases at V and 5 bases at J, with 18 bases between. The V gene's germline CDR1 is MNHNS and CDR2 SASEGT. The CDR3 covers 14 residues. The CDR3: CASGASGAHYGYTF. The CDR3 DNA sequence: TGTGCCAGCGGCGCTTCGGGAGCTCATTATGGCTACACCTTC.

This clone has just one count. The junction shows a germline mismatch at one end, possibly a read error. Other DNA sequences from this sample encode an identical CDR3 as well. This chain uses TRBV30 with TRBJ1-1; possibly TRBD1 for D (6 bases). Germline loops: CDR1 GTSNPN, CDR2 SVGIG (reference sequence). The CDR3 loop spans 14 amino acids. Here the CDR3 reads CAWSVDSINTEAFF. Here the CDR3 DNA reads TGTGCTTGGAGTGTGGACAGCATCAACACTGAAGCTTTCTTT.

This clone was detected a few times. The chain links TRBV6-5 to TRBJ1-5; D call uncertain. V was cut by 6 bases and J by 1 base, with 7 bases left in between. Germline CDR1 MNHEY, CDR2 SVGAGI. The CDR3 extends over 13 amino acids. CDR3 sequence: CASSPLSNQPQHF. The CDR3 DNA reads TGTGCCAGCAGCCCCCTAAGCAATCAGCCCCAGCATTTT.

This chain joins TRBV29-1 and TRBJ2-7, with D possibly being TRBD1 (6 bases). Looked up from germline, CDR1 is SQVTM and CDR2 is ANQGSEA. CDR3 length equals 14 residues. Deletions cut 0 bases from V and 0 bases from J, with 9 bases between. This chain's CDR3 is CSVEDRGNSYEQYF. The CDR3 region has the DNA TGCAGCGTTGAAGACAGGGGCAACTCCTACGAGCAGTACTTC.

CDR3: CSARGGVEGEVWNEQFF. In DNA form, the CDR3 reads TGCAGCGCCCGGGGGGGTGTAGAGGGAGAGGTGTGGAATGAGCAGTTCTTC. The chain combines TRBV29-1 with TRBJ2-1; 8 nucleotides match TRBD2. From germline, CDR1 is SQVTM and CDR2 ANQGSEA. This CDR3 region has 17 residues. V lost 7 bases, J lost 7 bases, and 21 bases stayed unmatched.

This chain joins TRBV4-2 and TRBJ2-3; tentative D call: TRBD1 (6 bases). Germline-derived CDR1 and CDR2 are LGHNA and YNFKEQ. CDR3 size: 15 residues. V was clipped by 4 bases and J by 7 bases, with 18 bases between them. CDR3 loop: CASSPSDHREHTQYF. As DNA, the CDR3 is TGTGCCAGCAGCCCGTCGGACCACAGGGAACATACGCAGTATTTT.

The sample holds many counts of this clone. The V and J genes are TRBV27 and TRBJ1-2, with D unresolved. Germline CDR1 and CDR2: MNHEY and SMNVEV (reference sequence). V lost 4 bases and J 7 bases, leaving 22 bases between the germline ends. The CDR3 is 16 amino acids. The CDR3 bases are TGTGCCAGCAGTTCTGTTCGGACGCGGGGAGGGAGTGGCTACACCTTC. This codes for CASSSVRTRGGSGYTF.

The rearrangement uses TRBV6-1 and TRBJ2-7; 11 bases agree with TRBD1. CDR3 length equals 13 residues. The V gene end was trimmed by 11 bases and the J gene end by 4 bases; junction bases not matched to a gene: 7. In germline, CDR1 is MNHNS, CDR2 SASEGT. CDR3 loop: CAVGQGATYEQYF. The DNA of the CDR3 is TGTGCCGTTGGACAGGGGGCAACTTACGAGCAGTACTTC.